This T cell receptor beta chain came from a study of regulatory T cells in long-lasting Graves disease. Study-wide findings and caveats: Accuracy was perhaps lowered by the small sample size. Relative to new patients (under 1,000), persistent patients exhibited greater sharing of public clonotypes (approximately 2,700).

Looked up from germline, CDR1 is LGHNA and CDR2 is YNFKEQ. V was clipped by 4 bases and J by 1 base, with 9 bases between them. The CDR3 is made up of 14 amino acids. Time point described: persistent/refractory GD, antithyroid drugs over 5 years with positive TRAb. RNA isolated from PBMCs was used to make the TCR library. According to the study, TCR beta libraries were built with iRepertoire HTBI primers and CDR3-region Arm-PCR. In the original processing: Detected in the samples were about 60 TRBV and 15 or so TRBJ segments. TCRdb analysed the multiplex PCR reads with MiXCR anew, one entry per CDR3 protein. The V and J calls shown here were made by TCRdb, not taken from the authors' results. The table records around 450,000 distinct CDR3 sequences, roughly 21% of them present only once. Regarding this clonotype: The target antigen is unknown.

The sequencing used peripheral blood mononuclear cells (PBMCs), collected when the disease was refractory, from a patient treated with antithyroid drugs. The clonotype comes from a female donor with Graves disease. The chain links TRBV4-2 to TRBJ2-3; no clear D gene. The DNA for the CDR3 is TGTGCCAGCAGCCCCTCGCTGGGCACAGATACGCAGTATTTT. The encoded protein is CASSPSLGTDTQYF.